The TCR beta chain under discussion was sequenced for a study of CD8 T cells in ankylosing spondylitis. Findings and limits, study-wide: A motif of 7 to 9 highly homologous TCR beta variants was seen as apparently characteristic of ankylosing spondylitis blood.

Losses at the gene ends were 0 bases for V and 3 bases for J; bases not matched to a gene: 10. The CDR3 has 18 residues. Germline V CDR1 and CDR2: SGDLS, YYNGEE. This clonotype was recorded many times. Its antigen remains unidentified. Each CDR3 protein gets one entry after TCRdb re-called the 5' RACE reads with MiXCR. Among around 13,000 distinct CDR3 sequences listed, over 2.5% were seen once. The TCR comes from a male donor with ankylosing spondylitis or in good health (not recorded which). The rearrangement joins TRBV9 to TRBJ1-1, with TRBD1 matching 11 bases. Sample: blood, either unsorted or a sorted T cell fraction (not recorded which). The CDR3 loop reads CASSVGAGTGGLDTEAFF. The CDR3 DNA reads as TGTGCCAGCAGCGTAGGTGCCGGGACAGGGGGTCTTGACACTGAAGCTTTCTTT.